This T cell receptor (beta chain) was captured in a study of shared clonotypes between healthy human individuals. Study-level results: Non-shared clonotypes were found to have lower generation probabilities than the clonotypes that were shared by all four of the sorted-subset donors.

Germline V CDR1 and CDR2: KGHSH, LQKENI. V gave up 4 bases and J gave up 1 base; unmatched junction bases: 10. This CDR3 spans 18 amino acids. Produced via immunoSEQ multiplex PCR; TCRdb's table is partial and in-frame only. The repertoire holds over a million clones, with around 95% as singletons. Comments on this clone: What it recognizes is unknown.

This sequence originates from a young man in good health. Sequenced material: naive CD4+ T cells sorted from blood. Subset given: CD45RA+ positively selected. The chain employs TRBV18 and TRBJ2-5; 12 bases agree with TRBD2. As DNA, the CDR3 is TGTGCCAGCTCACGAAGGACTAGCGGGACAGAGCGCCAAGAGACCCAGTACTTC. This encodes CASSRRTSGTERQETQYF.